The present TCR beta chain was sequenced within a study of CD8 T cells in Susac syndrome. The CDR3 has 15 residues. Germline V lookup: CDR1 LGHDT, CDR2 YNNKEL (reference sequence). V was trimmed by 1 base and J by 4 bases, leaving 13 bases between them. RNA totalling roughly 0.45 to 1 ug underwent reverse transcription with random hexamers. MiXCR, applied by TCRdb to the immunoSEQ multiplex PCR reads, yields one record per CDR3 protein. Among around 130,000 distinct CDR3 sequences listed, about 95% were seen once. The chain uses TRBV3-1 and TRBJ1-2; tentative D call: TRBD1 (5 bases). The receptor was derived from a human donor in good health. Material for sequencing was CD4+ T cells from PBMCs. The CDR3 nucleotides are TGTGCCAGCAGCCAAGTCACAGGAGGCGGCTATGGCTACACCTTC. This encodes CASSQVTGGGYGYTF.